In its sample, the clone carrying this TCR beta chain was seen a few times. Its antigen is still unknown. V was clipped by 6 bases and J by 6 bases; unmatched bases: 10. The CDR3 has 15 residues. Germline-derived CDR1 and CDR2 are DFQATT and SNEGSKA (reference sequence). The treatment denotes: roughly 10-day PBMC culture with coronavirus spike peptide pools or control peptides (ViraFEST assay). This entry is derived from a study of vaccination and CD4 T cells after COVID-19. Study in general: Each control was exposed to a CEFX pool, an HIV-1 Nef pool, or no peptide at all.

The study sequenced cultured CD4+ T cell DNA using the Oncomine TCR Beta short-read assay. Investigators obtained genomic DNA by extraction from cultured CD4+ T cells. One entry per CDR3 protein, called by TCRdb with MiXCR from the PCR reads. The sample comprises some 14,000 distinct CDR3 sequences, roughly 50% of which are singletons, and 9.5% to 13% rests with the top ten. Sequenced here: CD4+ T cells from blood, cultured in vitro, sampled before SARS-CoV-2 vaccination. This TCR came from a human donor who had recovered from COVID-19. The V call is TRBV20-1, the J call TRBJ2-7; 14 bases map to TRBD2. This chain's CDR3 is CSADPGLAGGIEQYF. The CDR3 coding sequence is TGCAGTGCGGACCCCGGACTAGCGGGAGGAATCGAGCAGTACTTC.